This T cell receptor (beta chain) came from a study of cytomegalovirus exposure and HLA in healthy donors. Background on the study: Early on, a data release was issued that held 80 million to 90 million unique TCRs from HLA-typed donors.

Germline V gives CDR1 SEHNR, CDR2 FQNEAQ (reference sequence). Germline trimming cut 4 bases from V and 5 bases from J; bases unmatched to any gene: 3. The CDR3 loop spans 13 amino acids. Study-level points and caveats: An apparent linkage of common viral pathogens to several of the most significant clusters emerged in a later analysis. Some V segments (TRBV6-2 and TRBV6-3 among them) were excluded as indistinguishable. Later genetic work tied a missense DCLRE1C variant to beta-chain V and J trimming.

As concerns this clone: No antigen is known for it.

With 60 Vbeta and 13 Jbeta primers, the PCR was carried out. Clones were sequenced by immunoSEQ multiplex PCR, and TCRdb holds only the in-frame ones, with some missing. The sample contains 130,000 or so clones, approximately 8.9% of which appear only once. The chain employs TRBV7-9 and TRBJ1-2; TRBD1 agrees at 8 bases. This clonotype was sampled from a woman in her thirties or forties in good health and CMV-seropositive. The sequencing sample was made of PBMCs. This CDR3 is CASSSGQAYGYTF. For the CDR3, the DNA is TGTGCCAGCAGCTCGGGACAGGCATATGGCTACACCTTC.